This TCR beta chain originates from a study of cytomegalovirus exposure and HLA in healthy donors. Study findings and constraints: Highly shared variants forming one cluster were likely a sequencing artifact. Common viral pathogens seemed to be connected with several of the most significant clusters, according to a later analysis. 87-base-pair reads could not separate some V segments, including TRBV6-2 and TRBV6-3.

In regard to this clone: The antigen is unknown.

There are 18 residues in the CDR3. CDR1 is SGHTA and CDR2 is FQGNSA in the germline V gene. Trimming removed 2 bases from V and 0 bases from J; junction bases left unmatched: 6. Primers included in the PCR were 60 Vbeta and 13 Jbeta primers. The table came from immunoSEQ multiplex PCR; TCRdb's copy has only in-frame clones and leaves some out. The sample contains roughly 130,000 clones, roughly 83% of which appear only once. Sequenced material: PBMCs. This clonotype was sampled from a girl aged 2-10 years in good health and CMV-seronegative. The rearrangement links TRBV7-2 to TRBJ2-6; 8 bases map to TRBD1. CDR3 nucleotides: TGTGCCAGCAGCTTACAGGGGGCTGCACCCTCTGGGGCCAACGTCCTGACTTTC. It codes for CASSLQGAAPSGANVLTF. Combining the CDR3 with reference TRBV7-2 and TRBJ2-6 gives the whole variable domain GAGVSQSPSNKVTEKGKDVELRCDPISGHTALYWYRQSLGQGLEFLIYFQGNSAPDKSGLPSDRFSAERTGGSVSTLTIQRTQQEDSAVYLCASSLQGAAPSGANVLTFGAGSRLTVL.